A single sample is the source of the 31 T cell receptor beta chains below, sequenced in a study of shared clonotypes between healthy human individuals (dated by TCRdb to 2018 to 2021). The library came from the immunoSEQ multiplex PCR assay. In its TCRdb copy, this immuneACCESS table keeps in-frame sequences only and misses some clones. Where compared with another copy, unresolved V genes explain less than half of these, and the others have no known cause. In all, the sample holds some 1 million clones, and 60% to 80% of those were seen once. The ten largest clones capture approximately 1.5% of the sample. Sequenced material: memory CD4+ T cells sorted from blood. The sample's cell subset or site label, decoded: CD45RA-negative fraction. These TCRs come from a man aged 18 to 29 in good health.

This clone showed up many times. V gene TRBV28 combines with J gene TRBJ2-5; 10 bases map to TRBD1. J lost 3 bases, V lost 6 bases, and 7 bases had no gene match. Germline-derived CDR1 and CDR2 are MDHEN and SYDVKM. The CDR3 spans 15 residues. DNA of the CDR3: TGTGCCAGCAGCCCCGGGACAGGGGCCAAAGAGACCCAGTACTTC. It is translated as CASSPGTGAKETQYF.

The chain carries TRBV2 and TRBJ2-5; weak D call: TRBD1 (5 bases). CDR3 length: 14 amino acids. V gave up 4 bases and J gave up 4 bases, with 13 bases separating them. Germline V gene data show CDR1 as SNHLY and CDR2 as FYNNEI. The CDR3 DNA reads TGTGCCAGCAGTGGGGGCCCCATCGGAGAGACCCAGTACTTC. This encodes CASSGGPIGETQYF. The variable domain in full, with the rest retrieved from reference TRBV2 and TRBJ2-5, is EPEVTQTPSHQVTQMGQEVILRCVPISNHLYFYWYRQILGQKVEFLVSFYNNEISEKSEIFDDQFSVERPDGSNFTLKIRSTKLEDSAMYFCASSGGPIGETQYFGPGTRLLVL.

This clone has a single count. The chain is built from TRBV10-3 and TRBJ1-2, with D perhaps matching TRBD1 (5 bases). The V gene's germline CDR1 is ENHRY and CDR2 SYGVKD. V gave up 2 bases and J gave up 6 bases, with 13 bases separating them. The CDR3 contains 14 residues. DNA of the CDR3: TGTGCCATCAGTGAGGGTTGGGGGGAGCATGGCTACACCTTC. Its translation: CAISEGWGEHGYTF.

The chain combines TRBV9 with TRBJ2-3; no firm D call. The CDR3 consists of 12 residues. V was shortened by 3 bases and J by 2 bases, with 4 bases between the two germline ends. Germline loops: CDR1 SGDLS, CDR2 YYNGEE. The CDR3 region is CASSENTDTQYF. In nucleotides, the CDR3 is TGTGCCAGCAGCGAAAACACAGATACGCAGTATTTT.

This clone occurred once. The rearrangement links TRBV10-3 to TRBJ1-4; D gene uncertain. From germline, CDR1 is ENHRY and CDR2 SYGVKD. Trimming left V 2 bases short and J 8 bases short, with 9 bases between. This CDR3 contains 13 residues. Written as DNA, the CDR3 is TGTGCCATCAGTGAGGGAGTTAGGGAAAAACTGTTTTTT. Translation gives CAISEGVREKLFF.

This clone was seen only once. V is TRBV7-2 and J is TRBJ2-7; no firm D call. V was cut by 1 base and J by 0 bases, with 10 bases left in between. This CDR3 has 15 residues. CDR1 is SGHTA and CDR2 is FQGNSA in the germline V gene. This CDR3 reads CASSLVGQLSYEQYF. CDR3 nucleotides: TGTGCCAGCAGCTTAGTAGGGCAGCTCTCCTACGAGCAGTACTTC.

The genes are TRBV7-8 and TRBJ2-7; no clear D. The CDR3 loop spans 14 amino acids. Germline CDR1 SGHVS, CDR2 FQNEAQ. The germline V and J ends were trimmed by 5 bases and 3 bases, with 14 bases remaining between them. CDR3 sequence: CASSHPGRLYEQYF. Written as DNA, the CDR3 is TGTGCCAGCAGCCACCCAGGCAGGCTCTACGAGCAGTACTTC.

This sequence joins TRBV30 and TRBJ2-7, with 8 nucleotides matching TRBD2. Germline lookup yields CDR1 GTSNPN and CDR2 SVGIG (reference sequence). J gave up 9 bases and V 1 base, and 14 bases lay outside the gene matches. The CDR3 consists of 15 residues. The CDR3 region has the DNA TGTGCCTGGAGTGCGGTGAGCCTAGCCGGGGGGGGGCAGTACTTC. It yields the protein CAWSAVSLAGGGQYF. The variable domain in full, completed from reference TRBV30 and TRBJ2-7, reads SQTIHQWPATLVQPVGSPLSLECTVEGTSNPNLYWYRQAAGRGLQLLFYSVGIGQISSEVPQNLSASRPQDRQFILSSKKLLLSDSGFYLCAWSAVSLAGGGQYFGPGTRLTVT.

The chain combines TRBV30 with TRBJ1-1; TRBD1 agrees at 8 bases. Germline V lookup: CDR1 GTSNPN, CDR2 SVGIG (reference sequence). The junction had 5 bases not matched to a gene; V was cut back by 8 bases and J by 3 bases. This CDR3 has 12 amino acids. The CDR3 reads CARTGPDTEAFF. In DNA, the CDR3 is TGTGCCCGGACAGGGCCGGACACTGAAGCTTTCTTT.

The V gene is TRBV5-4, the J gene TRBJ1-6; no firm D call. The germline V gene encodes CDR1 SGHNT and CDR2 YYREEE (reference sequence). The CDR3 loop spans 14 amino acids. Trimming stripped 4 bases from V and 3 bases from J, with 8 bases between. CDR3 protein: CASSPDNYNSPLHF. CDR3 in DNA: TGTGCCAGCAGCCCGGATAACTATAATTCACCCCTCCACTTT.

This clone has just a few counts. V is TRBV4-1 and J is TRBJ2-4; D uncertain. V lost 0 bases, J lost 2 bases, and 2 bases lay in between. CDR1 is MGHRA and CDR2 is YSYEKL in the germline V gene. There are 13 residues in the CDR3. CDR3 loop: CASSQDSKNIQYF. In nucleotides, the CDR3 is TGCGCCAGCAGCCAAGATTCCAAAAACATTCAGTACTTC.

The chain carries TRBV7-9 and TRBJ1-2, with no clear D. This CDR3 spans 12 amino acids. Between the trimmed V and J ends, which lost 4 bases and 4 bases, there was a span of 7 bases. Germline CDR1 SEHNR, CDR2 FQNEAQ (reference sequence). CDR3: CASSSGAYGYTF. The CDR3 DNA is TGTGCCAGCAGCTCCGGCGCCTATGGCTACACCTTC.

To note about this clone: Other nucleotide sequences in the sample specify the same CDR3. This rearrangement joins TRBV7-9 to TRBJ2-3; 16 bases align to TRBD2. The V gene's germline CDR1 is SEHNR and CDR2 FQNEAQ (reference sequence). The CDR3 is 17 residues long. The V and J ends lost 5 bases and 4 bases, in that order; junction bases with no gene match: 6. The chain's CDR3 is CASSLGLAGGPADTQYF. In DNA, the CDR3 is TGTGCCAGCAGCCTGGGACTAGCGGGGGGGCCCGCAGATACGCAGTATTTT.

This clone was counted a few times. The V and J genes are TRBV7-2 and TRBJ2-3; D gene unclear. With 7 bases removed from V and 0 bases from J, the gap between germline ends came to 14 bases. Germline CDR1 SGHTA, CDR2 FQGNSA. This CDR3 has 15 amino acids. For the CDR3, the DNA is TGTGCCAGCACGATGGCCCTGATTAGCACAGATACGCAGTATTTT. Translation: CASTMALISTDTQYF. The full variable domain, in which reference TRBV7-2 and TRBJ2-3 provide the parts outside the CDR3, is GAGVSQSPSNKVTEKGKDVELRCDPISGHTALYWYRQSLGQGLEFLIYFQGNSAPDKSGLPSDRFSAERTGGSVSTLTIQRTQQEDSAVYLCASTMALISTDTQYFGPGTRLTVL.

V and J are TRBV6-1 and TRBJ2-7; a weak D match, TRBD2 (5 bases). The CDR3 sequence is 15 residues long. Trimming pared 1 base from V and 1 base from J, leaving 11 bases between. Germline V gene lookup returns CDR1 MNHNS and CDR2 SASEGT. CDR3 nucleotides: TGTGCCAGCAGTGAAGGGGCGGGTTTTTCCTACGAGCAGTACTTC. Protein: CASSEGAGFSYEQYF.

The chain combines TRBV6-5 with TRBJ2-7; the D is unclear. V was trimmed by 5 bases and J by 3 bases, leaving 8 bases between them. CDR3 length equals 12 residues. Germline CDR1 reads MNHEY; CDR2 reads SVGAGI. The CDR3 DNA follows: TGTGCCAGCAGTGCGTCTTTCTACGAGCAGTACTTC. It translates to CASSASFYEQYF.

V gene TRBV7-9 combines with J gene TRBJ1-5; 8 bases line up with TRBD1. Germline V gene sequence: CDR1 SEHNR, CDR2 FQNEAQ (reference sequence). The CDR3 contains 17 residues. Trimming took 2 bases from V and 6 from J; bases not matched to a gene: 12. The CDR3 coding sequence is TGTGCCAGCAGCTTAACGATGGATGGGACAGGCGGTCAGCCCCAGCATTTT. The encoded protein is CASSLTMDGTGGQPQHF.

The chain's CDR3 is CASSRASSGPYNEQFF. CDR3 DNA: TGTGCCAGCAGCCGGGCCAGTAGCGGTCCCTACAATGAGCAGTTCTTC. The V call is TRBV7-2, the J call TRBJ2-1, with a possible D match to TRBD2 (6 bases). The length of the CDR3 is 16 residues. CDR1 is SGHTA, CDR2 FQGNSA, per germline. V was shortened by 5 bases and J by 2 bases, with 16 bases between the two germline ends.

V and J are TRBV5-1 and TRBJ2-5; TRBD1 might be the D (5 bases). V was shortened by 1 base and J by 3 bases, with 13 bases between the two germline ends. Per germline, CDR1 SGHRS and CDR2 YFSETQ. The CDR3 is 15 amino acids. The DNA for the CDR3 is TGCGCCAGCAGCTTGTATTTTGGCAGGGAAGAGACCCAGTACTTC. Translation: CASSLYFGREETQYF. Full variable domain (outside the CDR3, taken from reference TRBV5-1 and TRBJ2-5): KAGVTQTPRYLIKTRGQQVTLSCSPISGHRSVSWYQQTPGQGLQFLFEYFSETQRNKGNFPGRFSGRQFSNSRSEMNVSTLELGDSALYLCASSLYFGREETQYFGPGTRLLVL.

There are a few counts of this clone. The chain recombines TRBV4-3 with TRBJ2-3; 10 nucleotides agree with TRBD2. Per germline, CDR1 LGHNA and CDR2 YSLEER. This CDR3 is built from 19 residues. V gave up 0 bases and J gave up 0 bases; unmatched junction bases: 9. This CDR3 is CASSQDWASGSKSTDTQYF. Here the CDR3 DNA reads TGCGCCAGCAGCCAAGATTGGGCTAGCGGGAGTAAAAGCACAGATACGCAGTATTTT.

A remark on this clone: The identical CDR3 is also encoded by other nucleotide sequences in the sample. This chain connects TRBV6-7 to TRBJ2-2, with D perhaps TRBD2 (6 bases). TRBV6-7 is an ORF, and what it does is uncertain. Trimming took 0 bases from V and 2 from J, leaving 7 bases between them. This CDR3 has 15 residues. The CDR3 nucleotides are TGTGCCAGCAGTTACTCGGGGGGAAACACCGGGGAGCTGTTTTTT. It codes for CASSYSGGNTGELFF.

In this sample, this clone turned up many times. This CDR3 reads CASSYDRGNSPLHF. Written as DNA, the CDR3 is TGTGCCAGCAGTTATGACAGGGGAAACTCACCCCTCCACTTT. The chain couples TRBV5-4 to TRBJ1-6, with 8 bases fitting TRBD1. CDR3 length: 14 residues. The ends lost 5 bases at V and 10 bases at J; junction bases unmatched: 8. Germline V gives CDR1 SGHNT, CDR2 YYREEE (reference sequence).

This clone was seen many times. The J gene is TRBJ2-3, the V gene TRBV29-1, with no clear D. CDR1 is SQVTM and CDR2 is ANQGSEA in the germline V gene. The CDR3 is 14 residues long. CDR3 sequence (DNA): TGCAACAATCGGAGTCCCGACAAAACAGATACGCAGTATTTT. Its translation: CNNRSPDKTDTQYF.

CDR3 in amino acids: CASSPDRFNEKLFF. CDR3 nucleotide sequence: TGTGCCAGCAGCCCCGACAGGTTTAATGAAAAACTGTTTTTT. The chain employs TRBV7-2 and TRBJ1-4, with D perhaps TRBD1 (6 bases). V lost 5 bases to trimming and J lost 4 bases, with 11 bases between them. The CDR3 is 14 residues long. The V gene's germline CDR1 is SGHTA and CDR2 FQGNSA.

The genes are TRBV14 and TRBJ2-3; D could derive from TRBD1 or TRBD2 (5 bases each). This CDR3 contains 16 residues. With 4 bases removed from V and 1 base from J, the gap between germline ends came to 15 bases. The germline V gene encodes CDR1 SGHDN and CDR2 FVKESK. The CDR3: CASSPPRGVGTDTQYF. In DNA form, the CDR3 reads TGTGCCAGCAGCCCCCCGAGGGGAGTCGGCACAGATACGCAGTATTTT.

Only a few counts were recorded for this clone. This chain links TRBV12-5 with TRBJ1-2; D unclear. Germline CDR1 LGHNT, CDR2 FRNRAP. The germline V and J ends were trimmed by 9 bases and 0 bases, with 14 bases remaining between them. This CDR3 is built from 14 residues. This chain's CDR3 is CARGSGATNYGYTF. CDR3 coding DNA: TGTGCTAGGGGGTCCGGCGCAACTAACTATGGCTACACCTTC.

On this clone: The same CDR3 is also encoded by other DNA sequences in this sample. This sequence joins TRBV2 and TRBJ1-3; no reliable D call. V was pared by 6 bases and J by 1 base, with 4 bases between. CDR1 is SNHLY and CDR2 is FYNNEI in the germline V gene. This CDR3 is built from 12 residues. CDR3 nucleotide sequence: TGTGCCAGCAGGGGATCTGGAAACACCATATATTTT. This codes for CASRGSGNTIYF.

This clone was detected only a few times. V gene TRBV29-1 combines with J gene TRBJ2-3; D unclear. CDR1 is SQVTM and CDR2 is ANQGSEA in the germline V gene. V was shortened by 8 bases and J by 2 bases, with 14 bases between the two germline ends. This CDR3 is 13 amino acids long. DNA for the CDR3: TGCAGCTCAACCGGGCCGCTCACAGATACGCAGTATTTT. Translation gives CSSTGPLTDTQYF.

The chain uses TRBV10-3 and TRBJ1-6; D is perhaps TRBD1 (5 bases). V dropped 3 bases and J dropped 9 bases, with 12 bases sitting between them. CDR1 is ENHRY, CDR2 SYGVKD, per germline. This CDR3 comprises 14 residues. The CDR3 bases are TGTGCCATCAGTGAACCCCAGGGAAGTTCACCCCTCCACTTT. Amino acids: CAISEPQGSSPLHF.

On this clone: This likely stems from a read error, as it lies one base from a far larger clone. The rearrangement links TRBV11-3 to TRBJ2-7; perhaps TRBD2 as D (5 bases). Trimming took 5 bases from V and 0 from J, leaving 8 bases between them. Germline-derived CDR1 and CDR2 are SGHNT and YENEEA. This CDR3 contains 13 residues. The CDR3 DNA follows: TGTGCCAGCAGCCCGGGGAGCTCCTACGAGCAGTACTTC. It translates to CASSPGSSYEQYF. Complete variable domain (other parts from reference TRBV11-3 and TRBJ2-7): EAGVVQSPRYKIIEKKQPVAFWCNPISGHNTLYWYLQNLGQGPELLIRYENEEAVDDSQLPKDRFSAERLKGVDSTLKIQPAELGDSAVYLCASSPGSSYEQYFGPGTRLTVT.

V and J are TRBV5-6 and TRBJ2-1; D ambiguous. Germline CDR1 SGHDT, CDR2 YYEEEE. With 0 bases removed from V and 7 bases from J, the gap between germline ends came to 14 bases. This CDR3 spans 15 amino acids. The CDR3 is CASSLVVSPRNEQFF. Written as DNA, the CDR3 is TGTGCCAGCAGCTTGGTAGTATCCCCCCGGAATGAGCAGTTCTTC. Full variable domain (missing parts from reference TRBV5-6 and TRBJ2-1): DAGVTQSPTHLIKTRGQQVTLRCSPKSGHDTVSWYQQALGQGPQFIFQYYEEEERQRGNFPDRFSGHQFPNYSSELNVNALLLGDSALYLCASSLVVSPRNEQFFGPGTRLTVL.